This T cell receptor (beta chain) was captured by sequencing in a study of blood T cell repertoires in COVID-19. At the level of the study: Both acute and convalescent COVID-19 samples were obtained from the United States, Italy and Spain. PBMCs, B-cell-depleted T cells, or T cells provided the cDNA or gDNA that made up the material.

Method: immunoSEQ multiplex PCR; TCRdb's copy keeps in-frame clones and lacks some. This sample has approximately 230,000 clones; around 84% occur once, and the top ten carry about 1.7%. Living in 24 US areas, the participants were between roughly 18 and 90 years of age. Each recovered donor of Cohort 3 presented with two negative PCRs, clearance, or symptom resolution. Germline CDR1 and CDR2: LNHNV and YYDKDF (reference sequence). The CDR3 has 14 residues. Between the trimmed V and J ends, which lost 0 bases and 10 bases, there was a span of 15 bases. The TCR comes from a man aged 35-49 years who had recovered from COVID-19. The source material was PBMCs or T cells enriched from blood (not recorded which). The chain recombines TRBV15 with TRBJ1-1, with TRBD1 as a possible D gene (5 bases). CDR3 coding DNA: TGTGCCACCAGCAGAGACGGGGGGGAGGATTTAGCTTTCTTT. Translating it yields CATSRDGGEDLAFF.